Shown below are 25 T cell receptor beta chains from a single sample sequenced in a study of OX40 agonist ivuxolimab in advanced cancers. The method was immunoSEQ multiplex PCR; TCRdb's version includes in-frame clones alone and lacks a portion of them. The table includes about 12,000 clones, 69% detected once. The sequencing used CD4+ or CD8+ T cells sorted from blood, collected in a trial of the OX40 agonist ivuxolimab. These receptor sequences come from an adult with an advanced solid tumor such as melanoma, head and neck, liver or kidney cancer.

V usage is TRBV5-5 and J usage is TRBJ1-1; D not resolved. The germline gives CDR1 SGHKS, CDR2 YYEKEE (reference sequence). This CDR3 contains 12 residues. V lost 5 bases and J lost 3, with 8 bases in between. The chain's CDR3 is CASRPDYTEAFF. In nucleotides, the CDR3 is TGTGCCAGCAGACCGGACTACACTGAAGCTTTCTTT.

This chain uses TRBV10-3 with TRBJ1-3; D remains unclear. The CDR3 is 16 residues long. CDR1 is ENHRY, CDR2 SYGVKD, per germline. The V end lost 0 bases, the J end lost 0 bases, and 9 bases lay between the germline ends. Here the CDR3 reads CAISESTANSGNTIYF. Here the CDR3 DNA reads TGTGCCATCAGTGAGTCGACGGCAAACTCTGGAAACACCATATATTTT.

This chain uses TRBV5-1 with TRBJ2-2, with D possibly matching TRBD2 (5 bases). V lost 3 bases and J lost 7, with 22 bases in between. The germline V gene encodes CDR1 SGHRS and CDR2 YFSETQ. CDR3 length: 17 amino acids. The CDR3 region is CASSWAREGVRGGELFF. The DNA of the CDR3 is TGCGCCAGCAGCTGGGCGAGGGAAGGAGTGAGAGGCGGGGAGCTGTTTTTT.

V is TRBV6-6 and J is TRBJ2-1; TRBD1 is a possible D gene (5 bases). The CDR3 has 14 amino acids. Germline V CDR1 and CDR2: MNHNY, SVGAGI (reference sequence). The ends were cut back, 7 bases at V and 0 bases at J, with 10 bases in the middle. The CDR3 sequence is CASKFRDSYNEQFF. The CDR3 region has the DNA TGTGCCAGCAAATTCAGGGACTCCTACAATGAGCAGTTCTTC.

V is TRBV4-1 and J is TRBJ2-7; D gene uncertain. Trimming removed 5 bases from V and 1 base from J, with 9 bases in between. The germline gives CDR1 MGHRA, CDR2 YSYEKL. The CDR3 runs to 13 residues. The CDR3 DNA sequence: TGCGCCAGCAGCGCAGGTTTTTCCTACGAGCAGTACTTC. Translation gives CASSAGFSYEQYF.

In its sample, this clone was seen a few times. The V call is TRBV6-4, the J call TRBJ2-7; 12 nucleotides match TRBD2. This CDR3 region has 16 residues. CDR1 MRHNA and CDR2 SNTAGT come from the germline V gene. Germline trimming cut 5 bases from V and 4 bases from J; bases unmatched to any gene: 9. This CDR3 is CASSLVLAGGPYEQYF. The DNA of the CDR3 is TGTGCCAGCAGTTTAGTCCTAGCGGGAGGGCCTTACGAGCAGTACTTC.

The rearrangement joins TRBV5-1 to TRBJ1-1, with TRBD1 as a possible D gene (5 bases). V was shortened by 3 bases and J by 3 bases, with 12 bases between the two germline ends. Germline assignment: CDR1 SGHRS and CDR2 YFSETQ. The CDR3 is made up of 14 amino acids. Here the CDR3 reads CASSSRVFDTEAFF. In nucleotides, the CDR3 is TGCGCCAGCAGCTCCAGGGTTTTCGACACTGAAGCTTTCTTT.

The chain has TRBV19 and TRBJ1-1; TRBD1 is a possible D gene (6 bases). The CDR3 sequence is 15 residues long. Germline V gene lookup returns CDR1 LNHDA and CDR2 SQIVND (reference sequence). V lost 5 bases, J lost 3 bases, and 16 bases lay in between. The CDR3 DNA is TGTGCCAGTAGTGGGGAGGACAGCTGGTACACTGAAGCTTTCTTT. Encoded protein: CASSGEDSWYTEAFF. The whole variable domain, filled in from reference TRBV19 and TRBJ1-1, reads DGGITQSPKYLFRKEGQNVTLSCEQNLNHDAMYWYRQDPGQGLRLIYYSQIVNDFQKGDIAEGYSVSREKKESFPLTVTSAQKNPTAFYLCASSGEDSWYTEAFFGQGTRLTVV.

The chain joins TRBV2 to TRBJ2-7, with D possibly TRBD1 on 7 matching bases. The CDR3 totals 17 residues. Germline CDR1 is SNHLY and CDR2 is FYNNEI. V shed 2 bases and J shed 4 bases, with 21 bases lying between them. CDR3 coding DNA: TGTGCCAGCAGTGAACGGGGGACAGAGAGCCTGAGTTACGAGCAGTACTTC. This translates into CASSERGTESLSYEQYF.

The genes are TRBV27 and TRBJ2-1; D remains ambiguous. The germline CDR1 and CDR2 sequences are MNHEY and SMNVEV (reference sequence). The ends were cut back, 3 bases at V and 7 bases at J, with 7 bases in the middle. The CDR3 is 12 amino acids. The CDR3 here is CASSFGTNEQFF. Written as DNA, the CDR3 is TGTGCCAGCAGTTTTGGTACGAATGAGCAGTTCTTC.

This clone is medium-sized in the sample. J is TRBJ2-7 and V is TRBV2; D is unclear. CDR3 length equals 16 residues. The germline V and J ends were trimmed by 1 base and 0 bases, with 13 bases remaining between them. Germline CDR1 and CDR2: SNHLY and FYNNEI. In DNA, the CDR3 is TGTGCCAGCAGTGAAGTCGCGACGGCACTCTCCTACGAGCAGTACTTC. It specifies CASSEVATALSYEQYF. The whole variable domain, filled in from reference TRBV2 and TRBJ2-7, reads EPEVTQTPSHQVTQMGQEVILRCVPISNHLYFYWYRQILGQKVEFLVSFYNNEISEKSEIFDDQFSVERPDGSNFTLKIRSTKLEDSAMYFCASSEVATALSYEQYFGPGTRLTVT.

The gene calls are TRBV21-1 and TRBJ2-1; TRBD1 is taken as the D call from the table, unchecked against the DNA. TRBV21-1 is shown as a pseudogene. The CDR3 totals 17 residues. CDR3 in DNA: TGTGCCAGCAGCAAAAACCTCAGGGGTTGGTCCTACAATGAGCAGTTCTTC. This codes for CASSKNLRGWSYNEQFF.

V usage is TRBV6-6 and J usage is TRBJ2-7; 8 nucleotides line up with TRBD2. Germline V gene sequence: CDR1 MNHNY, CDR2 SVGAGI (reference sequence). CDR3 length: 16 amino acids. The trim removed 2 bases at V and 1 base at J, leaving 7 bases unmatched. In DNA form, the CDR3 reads TGTGCCAGCAGTTACCCGGGGCTAGCGGGTTCCTACGAGCAGTACTTC. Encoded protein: CASSYPGLAGSYEQYF.

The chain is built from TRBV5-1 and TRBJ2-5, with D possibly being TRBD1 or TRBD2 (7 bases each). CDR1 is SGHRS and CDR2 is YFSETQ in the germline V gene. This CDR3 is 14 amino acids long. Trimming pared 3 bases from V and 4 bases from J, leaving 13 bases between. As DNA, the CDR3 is TGCGCCAGCAGCTGGGAGGGGGCTGGAGAGACCCAGTACTTC. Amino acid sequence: CASSWEGAGETQYF. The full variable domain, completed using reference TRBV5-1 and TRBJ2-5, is KAGVTQTPRYLIKTRGQQVTLSCSPISGHRSVSWYQQTPGQGLQFLFEYFSETQRNKGNFPGRFSGRQFSNSRSEMNVSTLELGDSALYLCASSWEGAGETQYFGPGTRLLVL.

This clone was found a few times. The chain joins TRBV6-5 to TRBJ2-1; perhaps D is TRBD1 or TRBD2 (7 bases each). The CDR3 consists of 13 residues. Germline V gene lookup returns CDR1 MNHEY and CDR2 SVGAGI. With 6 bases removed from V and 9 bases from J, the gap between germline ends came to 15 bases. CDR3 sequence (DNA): TGTGCCAGCAGACTACAGGGGAGGGGTGAGCAGTTCTTC. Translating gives CASRLQGRGEQFF.

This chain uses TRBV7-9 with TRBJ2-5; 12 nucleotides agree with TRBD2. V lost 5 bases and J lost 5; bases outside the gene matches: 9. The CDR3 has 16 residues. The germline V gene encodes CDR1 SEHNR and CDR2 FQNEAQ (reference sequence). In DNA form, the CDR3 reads TGTGCCAGCAGCCCCGGACTAGCGGGGATGGGGGAGACCCAGTACTTC. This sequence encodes CASSPGLAGMGETQYF.

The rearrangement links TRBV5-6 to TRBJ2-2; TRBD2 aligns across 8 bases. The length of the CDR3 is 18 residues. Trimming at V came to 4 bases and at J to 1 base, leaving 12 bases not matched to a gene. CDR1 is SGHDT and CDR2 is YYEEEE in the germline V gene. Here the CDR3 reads CASSHIGGASLNTGELFF. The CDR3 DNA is TGTGCCAGCAGCCACATCGGGGGGGCAAGCCTGAACACCGGGGAGCTGTTTTTT.

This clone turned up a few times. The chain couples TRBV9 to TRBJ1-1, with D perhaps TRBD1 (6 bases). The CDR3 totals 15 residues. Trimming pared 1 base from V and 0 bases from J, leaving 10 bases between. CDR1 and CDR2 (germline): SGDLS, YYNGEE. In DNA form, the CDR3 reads TGTGCCAGCAGCGTACAGGGACAACTGAACACTGAAGCTTTCTTT. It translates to CASSVQGQLNTEAFF.

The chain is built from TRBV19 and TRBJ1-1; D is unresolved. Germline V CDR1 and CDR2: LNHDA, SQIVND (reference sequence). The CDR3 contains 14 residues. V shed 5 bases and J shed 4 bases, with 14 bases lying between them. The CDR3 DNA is TGTGCCAGTAGTTCACCCTCGAGCGTCACTGAAGCTTTCTTT. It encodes CASSSPSSVTEAFF.

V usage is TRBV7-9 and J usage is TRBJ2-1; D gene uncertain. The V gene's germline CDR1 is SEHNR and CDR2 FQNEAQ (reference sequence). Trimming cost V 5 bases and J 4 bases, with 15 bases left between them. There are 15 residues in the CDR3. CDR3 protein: CASSPILDGYNEQFF. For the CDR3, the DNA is TGTGCCAGCAGCCCCATATTGGACGGTTACAATGAGCAGTTCTTC.

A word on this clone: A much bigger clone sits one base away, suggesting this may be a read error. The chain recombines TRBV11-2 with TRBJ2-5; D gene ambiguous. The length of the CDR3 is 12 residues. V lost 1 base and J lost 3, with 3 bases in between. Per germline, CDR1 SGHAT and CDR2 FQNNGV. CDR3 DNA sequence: TGTGCCAGCAGCTTAGGGAAAGAGACCCAGTACTTC. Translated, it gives CASSLGKETQYF.

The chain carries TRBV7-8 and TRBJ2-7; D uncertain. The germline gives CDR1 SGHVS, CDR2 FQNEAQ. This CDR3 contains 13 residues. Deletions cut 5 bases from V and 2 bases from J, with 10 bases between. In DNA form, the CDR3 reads TGTGCCAGCAGCCTGGGATCAGCCTACGAGCAGTACTTC. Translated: CASSLGSAYEQYF. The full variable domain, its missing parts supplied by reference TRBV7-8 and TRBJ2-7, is GAGVSQSPRYKVAKRGQDVALRCDPISGHVSLFWYQQALGQGPEFLTYFQNEAQLDKSGLPSDRFFAERPEGSVSTLKIQRTQQEDSAVYLCASSLGSAYEQYFGPGTRLTVT.

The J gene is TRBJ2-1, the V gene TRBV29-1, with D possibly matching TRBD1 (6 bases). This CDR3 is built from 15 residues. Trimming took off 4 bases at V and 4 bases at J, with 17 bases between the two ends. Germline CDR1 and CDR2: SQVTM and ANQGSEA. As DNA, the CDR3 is TGCAGCGTTGCCTATCACCCGGACAGTTACAATGAGCAGTTCTTC. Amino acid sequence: CSVAYHPDSYNEQFF.

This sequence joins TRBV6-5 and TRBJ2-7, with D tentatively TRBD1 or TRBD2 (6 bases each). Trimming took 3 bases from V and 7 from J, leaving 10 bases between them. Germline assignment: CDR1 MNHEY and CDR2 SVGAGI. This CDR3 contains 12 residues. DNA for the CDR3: TGTGCCAGCAGTTATGGGGGGCGTGAGCAGTACTTC. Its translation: CASSYGGREQYF.

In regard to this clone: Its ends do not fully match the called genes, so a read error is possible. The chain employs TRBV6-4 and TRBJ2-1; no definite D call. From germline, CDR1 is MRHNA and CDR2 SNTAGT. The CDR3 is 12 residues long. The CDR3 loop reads CAISESNNEQFF. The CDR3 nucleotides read TGTGCCATCAGTGAGTCGAACAATGAGCAGTTCTTC.